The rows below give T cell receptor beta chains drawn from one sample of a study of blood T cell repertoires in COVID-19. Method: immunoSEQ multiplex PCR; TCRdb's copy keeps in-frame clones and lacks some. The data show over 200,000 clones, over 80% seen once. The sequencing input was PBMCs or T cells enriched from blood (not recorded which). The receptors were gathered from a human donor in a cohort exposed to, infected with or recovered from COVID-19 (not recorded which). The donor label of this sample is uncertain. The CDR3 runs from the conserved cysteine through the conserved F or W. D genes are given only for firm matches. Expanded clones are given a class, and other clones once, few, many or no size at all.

DNA: TGTGCCAGCTCATCACCAAGTGGACTAGAAGCTTTCTTT
CDR3: CASSSPSGLEAFF
J: TRBJ1-1
V: TRBV18
D: NA
size: few
length: 13

DNA: TGTGCCAGCAGCCGGGATCGCACAGATACGCAGTATTTT
CDR3: CASSRDRTDTQYF
J: TRBJ2-3
V: TRBV7-3
D: NA
size: NA
length: 13

DNA: TGTGCCAGCAGCCATAGTACCCATCAGGGGTGGACTGAAGCTTTCTTT
CDR3: CASSHSTHQGWTEAFF
J: TRBJ1-1
V: TRBV7-9
D: NA
size: NA
length: 16

DNA: TGTGCCCTACAGACAGGACATAGCCAAGAGACCCAGTACTTC
CDR3: CALQTGHSQETQYF
J: TRBJ2-5
V: TRBV10-3
D: NA
size: NA
length: 14

DNA: TGTGCCATCAGCGGACTAGCGGGGGAGGCCGGGGAGCTGTTTTTT
CDR3: CAISGLAGEAGELFF
J: TRBJ2-2
V: TRBV10-3
D: TRBD2
size: NA
length: 15

DNA: TGTGCCAGCAGCGTAGGGGCAGGGCCAACCTATGGCTACACCTTC
CDR3: CASSVGAGPTYGYTF
J: TRBJ1-2
V: TRBV9
D: NA
size: once
length: 15

DNA: TGCGCCAGACCGTGGGACAGGGCCCGTAGGACACCCCTCCACTTT
CDR3: CARPWDRARRTPLHF
J: TRBJ1-6
V: TRBV4-3
D: TRBD1
size: NA
length: 15

DNA: TGTGCCAGCAGCCAACCTCTCGGACGGCGGGGGGGCATAGCAGATACGCAGTATTTT
CDR3: CASSQPLGRRGGIADTQYF
J: TRBJ2-3
V: TRBV7-2
D: TRBD2
size: NA
length: 19

DNA: TGTGCCAGCAGCTTAGGGACAGGGGGCAAAGCTTTCTTT
CDR3: CASSLGTGGKAFF
J: TRBJ1-1
V: TRBV7-3
D: TRBD1
size: NA
length: 13

DNA: TGTGCCAGCAGCTGGGGGACAGGGGACTACGAGCAGTACTTC
CDR3: CASSWGTGDYEQYF
J: TRBJ2-7
V: TRBV5-4
D: TRBD1
size: NA
length: 14

DNA: TGTGCCAGCAACCCAGGGAGGGGCTCCTATAATTCACCCCTCCACTTT
CDR3: CASNPGRGSYNSPLHF
J: TRBJ1-6
V: TRBV2
D: NA
size: NA
length: 16

DNA: TGTGCCATCAGCCCTCTACGGGGGAATGAGCAGTTCTTC
CDR3: CAISPLRGNEQFF
J: TRBJ2-1
V: TRBV10-3
D: NA
size: NA
length: 13

DNA: TGTGCCAGCAGTTACTCGATAGAGGGGACAGTTTACGAGCAGTACTTC
CDR3: CASSYSIEGTVYEQYF
J: TRBJ2-7
V: TRBV6-5
D: TRBD1
size: NA
length: 16

DNA: TGTGCCAGTAGCCTTTCCACGGGGAACACTGAAGCTTTCTTT
CDR3: CASSLSTGNTEAFF
J: TRBJ1-1
V: TRBV19
D: NA
size: NA
length: 14

DNA: TGTGCCAGCAGCTTACATAACCCTTGGGGGGGTGAAGCTTTCTTT
CDR3: CASSLHNPWGGEAFF
J: TRBJ1-1
V: TRBV7-8
D: NA
size: NA
length: 15

DNA: TGTGCCAGTGATCGGCAGGGTCATCAGCCCCAGCATTTT
CDR3: CASDRQGHQPQHF
J: TRBJ1-5
V: TRBV19
D: NA
size: NA
length: 13

DNA: TGCGCCAGCAGGGGGGGGATTGGACAGCTGAACACTGAAGCTTTCTTT
CDR3: CASRGGIGQLNTEAFF
J: TRBJ1-1
V: TRBV4-3
D: NA
size: NA
length: 16

DNA: TGCGCCAGCAGCTTGGAAGCGCTGGATTCACCCCTCCACTTT
CDR3: CASSLEALDSPLHF
J: TRBJ1-6
V: TRBV5-1
D: NA
size: NA
length: 14

DNA: TGTGCCAGCTCACCTGCGCGGACAGGGGAGTATGGCTACACCTTC
CDR3: CASSPARTGEYGYTF
J: TRBJ1-2
V: TRBV18
D: TRBD1
size: NA
length: 15

DNA: TGTGCCAGCAGTTACTCGACCCCCCTCAGGACTGAAGCTTTCTTT
CDR3: CASSYSTPLRTEAFF
J: TRBJ1-1
V: TRBV6-5
D: NA
size: once
length: 15

DNA: TGCGCCAGCAGCGTAACAGGGGATAGTACCACTGAAGCTTTCTTT
CDR3: CASSVTGDSTTEAFF
J: TRBJ1-1
V: TRBV4-3
D: TRBD1
size: NA
length: 15

DNA: TGTGCCAGCAGCGTAGGCCATAGCGGGGGGCCAAAGAATGAGCAGTTCTTC
CDR3: CASSVGHSGGPKNEQFF
J: TRBJ2-1
V: TRBV9
D: TRBD2
size: NA
length: 17

DNA: TGTGCCAGCAGCTTAGATAGTGATCTGACTGAAGCTTTCTTT
CDR3: CASSLDSDLTEAFF
J: TRBJ1-1
V: TRBV7-9
D: NA
size: NA
length: 14

DNA: TGTGCCAGCAGTCGTACAGGGTCGGCTAACTATGGCTACACCTTC
CDR3: CASSRTGSANYGYTF
J: TRBJ1-2
V: TRBV28
D: NA
size: NA
length: 15

DNA: TGTGCCAGCAGTGAGGACCGGGGTTCACCCCTCCACTTT
CDR3: CASSEDRGSPLHF
J: TRBJ1-6
V: TRBV2
D: NA
size: NA
length: 13

DNA: TGTGCCAGCAGCCAGCAGGGTGCAGATACGCAGTATTTT
CDR3: CASSQQGADTQYF
J: TRBJ2-3
V: TRBV9
D: NA
size: NA
length: 13

DNA: TGCGCCAGCAGCTTTGGGCCCGGGGAGCTGTTTTTT
CDR3: CASSFGPGELFF
J: TRBJ2-2
V: TRBV5-1
D: NA
size: NA
length: 12

DNA: TGTGCCAGCAGCTCACCTTACACACCGGATACGCAGTATTTT
CDR3: CASSSPYTPDTQYF
J: TRBJ2-3
V: TRBV11-2
D: NA
size: NA
length: 14

DNA: TGTGCCAGCAGCGTAGGTGGGCTAGCGGGGGAAGAGACCCAGTACTTC
CDR3: CASSVGGLAGEETQYF
J: TRBJ2-5
V: TRBV9
D: TRBD2
size: few
length: 16

DNA: TGTGCCAGCAGCTTAGCGGGAAGACTAGCGGGGGGACCAAACTACAATGAGCAGTTCTTC
CDR3: CASSLAGRLAGGPNYNEQFF
J: TRBJ2-1
V: TRBV11-3
D: TRBD2
size: NA
length: 20

DNA: TGTGCCAGCAGCTTAGTAGGCCAGGGGAAACTGTTTTTT
CDR3: CASSLVGQGKLFF
J: TRBJ1-4
V: TRBV7-9
D: NA
size: NA
length: 13

DNA: TGCAGCGTTGCCTTGCAAAGCGGGAACACTGAAGCTTTCTTT
CDR3: CSVALQSGNTEAFF
J: TRBJ1-1
V: TRBV29-1
D: NA
size: NA
length: 14

DNA: TGTGCCAGCAATGGTACGGGGAACACTGAAGCTTTCTTT
CDR3: CASNGTGNTEAFF
J: TRBJ1-1
V: TRBV6-5
D: NA
size: NA
length: 13

DNA: TGCGCCAGCAGTTATTTCCAGGGTCAAGAGACCCAGTACTTC
CDR3: CASSYFQGQETQYF
J: TRBJ2-5
V: TRBV5-1
D: NA
size: NA
length: 14

DNA: TGTGCCAGCAGTTCTACGAGGGGGCCCCTCTATGGCTACACCTTC
CDR3: CASSSTRGPLYGYTF
J: TRBJ1-2
V: TRBV6-2/TRBV6-3
D: TRBD1
size: NA
length: 15

DNA: TGCGCCAGCATACGACACACAAGGGGGGGAGAGACCCAGTACTTC
CDR3: CASIRHTRGGETQYF
J: TRBJ2-5
V: TRBV5-1
D: NA
size: NA
length: 15

DNA: TGTGCCAGCTCACCGACACAGGGAGAAGCTTTCTTT
CDR3: CASSPTQGEAFF
J: TRBJ1-1
V: TRBV18
D: NA
size: NA
length: 12

DNA: TGCGCCAGCAGCCCCAGGGGGGGAAACACCATATATTTT
CDR3: CASSPRGGNTIYF
J: TRBJ1-3
V: TRBV5-1
D: TRBD1
size: NA
length: 13

DNA: TGTGCCAGCAGCCAAGATCAGGGTCCTGAGGATGAAAAACTGTTTTTT
CDR3: CASSQDQGPEDEKLFF
J: TRBJ1-4
V: TRBV3-1/TRBV3-2
D: NA
size: NA
length: 16

DNA: TGTGCCAGCAGCGGTTATAGGGGGGGCCAGTCGGGCTTCTACGAGCAGTACTTC
CDR3: CASSGYRGGQSGFYEQYF
J: TRBJ2-7
V: TRBV7-6
D: NA
size: NA
length: 18

DNA: TGTGCCAGTGCCGGACAGGTGGTCTACAATGAGCAGTTCTTC
CDR3: CASAGQVVYNEQFF
J: TRBJ2-1
V: TRBV19
D: TRBD1
size: NA
length: 14

DNA: TGTGCCAGCAGCCCGGGACAGGACTTTGAAAAACTGTTTTTT
CDR3: CASSPGQDFEKLFF
J: TRBJ1-4
V: TRBV7-2
D: TRBD1
size: NA
length: 14